This T cell receptor beta chain emerged from a study of blood T cell repertoires in COVID-19. At the level of the study: PBMCs, B-cell-depleted T cells, or T cells were the source of the cDNA or gDNA that made up the material.

The germline V gene encodes CDR1 SGHRS and CDR2 YFSETQ. The V gene end was trimmed by 4 bases and the J gene end by 5 bases; junction bases not matched to a gene: 10. This CDR3 contains 15 residues. In the authors' workflow: Estimation of nucleated cell counts relied on the amplification of reference gene primers. The method was immunoSEQ multiplex PCR; TCRdb's version includes in-frame clones alone and lacks a portion of them. The DNA gave D and trimming, while V, J and clone size come from that table. Of around 320,000 clones in the sample, 85% to 90% are singletons; the top ten hold roughly 2.9%. A COVID-19 case had been met by exposed participants during the 2 weeks before study entry.

This receptor was taken from a woman aged 45-59 years who had been exposed to COVID-19. The chain combines TRBV5-1 with TRBJ2-7; 9 bases map to TRBD1. Sequencing used PBMCs or T cells enriched from blood (not recorded which). CDR3 nucleotide sequence: TGCGCCAGCAGCCCCCGGACAGGGGACCTCCACGAGCAGTACTTC. It yields the protein CASSPRTGDLHEQYF.